This T cell receptor beta chain comes out of a study of cytomegalovirus exposure and HLA in healthy donors. Study conclusions and caveats: Near-uniform donor sequencing depth was presumed by presence/absence analyses.

A word on this clone: What it binds is unknown.

The PCR employed 60 Vbeta primers together with 13 Jbeta primers. Here immunoSEQ multiplex PCR was the method, and the copy in TCRdb shows in-frame clones only, minus some. Found here are some 150,000 clones, approximately 81% of them singletons; the top ten hold 0.77%. CDR1 and CDR2 (germline): SGHTA, FQGNSA. V dropped 1 base and J dropped 2; count of bases not matched to a gene: 2. This CDR3 spans 15 amino acids. This receptor was obtained from a woman aged 18-35 years in good health and CMV-seronegative. The sequencing sample was made of PBMCs. The genes are TRBV7-2 and TRBJ2-7; TRBD1 matches at 10 bases. The CDR3: CASSLEGTGAYEQYF. CDR3 DNA: TGTGCCAGCAGCTTAGAAGGGACAGGGGCCTACGAGCAGTACTTC. Complete variable domain (other parts from reference TRBV7-2 and TRBJ2-7): GAGVSQSPSNKVTEKGKDVELRCDPISGHTALYWYRQSLGQGLEFLIYFQGNSAPDKSGLPSDRFSAERTGGSVSTLTIQRTQQEDSAVYLCASSLEGTGAYEQYFGPGTRLTVT.